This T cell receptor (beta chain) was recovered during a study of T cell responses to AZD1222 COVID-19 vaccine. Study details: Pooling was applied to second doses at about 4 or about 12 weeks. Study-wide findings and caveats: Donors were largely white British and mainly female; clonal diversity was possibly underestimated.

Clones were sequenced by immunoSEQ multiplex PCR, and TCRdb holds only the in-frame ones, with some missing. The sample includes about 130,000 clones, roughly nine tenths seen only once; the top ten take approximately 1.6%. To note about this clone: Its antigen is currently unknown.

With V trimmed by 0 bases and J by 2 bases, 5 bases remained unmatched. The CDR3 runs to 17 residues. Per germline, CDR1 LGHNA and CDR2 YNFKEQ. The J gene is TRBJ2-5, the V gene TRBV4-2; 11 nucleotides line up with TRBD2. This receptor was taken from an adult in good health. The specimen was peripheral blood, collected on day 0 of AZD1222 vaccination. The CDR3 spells CASSQEGLAGGQETQYF. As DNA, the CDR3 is TGTGCCAGCAGCCAAGAAGGGCTAGCGGGGGGACAAGAGACCCAGTACTTC.